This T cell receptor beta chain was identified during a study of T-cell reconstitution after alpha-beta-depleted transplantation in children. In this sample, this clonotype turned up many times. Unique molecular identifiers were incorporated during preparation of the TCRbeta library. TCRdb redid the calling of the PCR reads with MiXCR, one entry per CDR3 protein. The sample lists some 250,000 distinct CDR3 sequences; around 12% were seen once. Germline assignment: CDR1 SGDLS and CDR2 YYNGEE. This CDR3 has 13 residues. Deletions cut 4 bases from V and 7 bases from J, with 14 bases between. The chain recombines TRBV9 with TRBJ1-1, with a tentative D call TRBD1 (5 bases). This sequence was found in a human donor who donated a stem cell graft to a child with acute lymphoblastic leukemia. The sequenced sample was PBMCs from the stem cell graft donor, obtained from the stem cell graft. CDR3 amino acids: CASSPSRGDEAFF. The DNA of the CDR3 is TGTGCCAGCAGCCCTAGTCGGGGGGATGAAGCTTTCTTT.